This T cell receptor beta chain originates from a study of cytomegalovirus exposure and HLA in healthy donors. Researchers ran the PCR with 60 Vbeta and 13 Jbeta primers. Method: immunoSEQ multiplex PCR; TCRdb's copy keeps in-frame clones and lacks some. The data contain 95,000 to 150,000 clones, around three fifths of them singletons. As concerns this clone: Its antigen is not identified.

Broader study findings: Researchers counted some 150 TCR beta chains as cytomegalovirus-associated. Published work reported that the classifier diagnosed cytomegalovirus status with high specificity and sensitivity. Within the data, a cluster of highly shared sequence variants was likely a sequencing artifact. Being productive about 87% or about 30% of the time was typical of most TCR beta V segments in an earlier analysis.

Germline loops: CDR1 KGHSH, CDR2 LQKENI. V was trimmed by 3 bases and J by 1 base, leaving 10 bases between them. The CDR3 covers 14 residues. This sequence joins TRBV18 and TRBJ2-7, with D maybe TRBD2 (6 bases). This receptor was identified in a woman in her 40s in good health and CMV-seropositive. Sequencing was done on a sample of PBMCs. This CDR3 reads CASSPRDGSYEQYF. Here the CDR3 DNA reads TGTGCCAGCTCACCGCGGGACGGATCCTACGAGCAGTACTTC.